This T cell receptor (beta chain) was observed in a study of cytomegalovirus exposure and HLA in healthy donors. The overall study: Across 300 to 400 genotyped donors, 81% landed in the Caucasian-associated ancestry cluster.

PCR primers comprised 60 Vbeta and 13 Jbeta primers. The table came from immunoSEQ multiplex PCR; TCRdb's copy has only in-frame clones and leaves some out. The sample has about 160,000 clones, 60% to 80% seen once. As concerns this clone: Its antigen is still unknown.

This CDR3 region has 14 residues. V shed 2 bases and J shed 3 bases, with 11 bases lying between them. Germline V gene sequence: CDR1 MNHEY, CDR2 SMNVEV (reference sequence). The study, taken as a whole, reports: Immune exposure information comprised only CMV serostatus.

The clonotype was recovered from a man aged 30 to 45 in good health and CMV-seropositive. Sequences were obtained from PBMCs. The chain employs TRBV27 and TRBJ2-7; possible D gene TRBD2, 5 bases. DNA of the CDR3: TGTGCCAGCAGTTTAAGGCTAGCCGGCTACGAGCAGTACTTC. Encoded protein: CASSLRLAGYEQYF.